These 21 T cell receptor beta chains were all obtained from the same sample, sequenced in a study of shared clonotypes between healthy human individuals. Profiled with immunoSEQ multiplex PCR; TCRdb holds only in-frame clones, not every one. The table includes some 450,000 clones, approximately 80% detected once. The sample taken for sequencing was PBMCs. These receptors all come from a woman aged 40 to 50 in good health. Some clones in this sample may be carry-over from other donors' samples.

CDR3 residues: CASSLEQGNEKLFF. DNA of the CDR3: TGTGCCAGCAGCTTAGAACAGGGGAATGAAAAACTGTTTTTT. V is TRBV7-2 and J is TRBJ1-4; TRBD1 aligns across 7 bases. The CDR3 is made up of 14 amino acids. The trim removed 1 base at V and 5 bases at J, leaving 1 base unmatched. Germline assignment: CDR1 SGHTA and CDR2 FQGNSA.

Regarding this clone: The junction does not match germline at one end; this may be a read error. The same CDR3 can be traced to other DNA sequences in this sample. The CDR3 spells CASSLRARGEQYF. The CDR3 region has the DNA TGTGCCAGCAGCTTGAGGGCCAGGGGCGAGCAGTACTTT. The rearrangement links TRBV5-4 to TRBJ2-7, with a tentative D call TRBD1 (6 bases). The CDR3 loop spans 13 amino acids. Germline V gene lookup returns CDR1 SGHNT and CDR2 YYREEE (reference sequence).

CDR3 DNA sequence: TGTGCCAGGGGAAGGAGACAGACCTCCTACGAGCAGTACTTC. This gives the protein CARGRRQTSYEQYF. This rearrangement joins TRBV19 to TRBJ2-5; a possible D gene is TRBD1 (5 bases). The J call is doubtful: the DNA matches TRBJ2-7 better. The CDR3 has 14 residues. Germline assignment: CDR1 LNHDA and CDR2 SQIVND (reference sequence).

The genes are TRBV10-3 and TRBJ1-5; weak D call: TRBD1 (5 bases). CDR1 and CDR2 (germline): ENHRY, SYGVKD. CDR3 length equals 13 residues. Trimming cost V 10 bases and J 7 bases, with 17 bases left between them. CDR3 region: CATNPGFEQPQHF. The DNA for the CDR3 is TGTGCCACCAACCCAGGGTTCGAACAGCCCCAGCATTTT.

The V and J genes are TRBV10-3 and TRBJ1-4; 8 nucleotides agree with TRBD1. The CDR3 extends over 15 amino acids. Germline V lookup: CDR1 ENHRY, CDR2 SYGVKD. Trimming removed 3 bases from V and 7 bases from J; junction bases left unmatched: 7. The CDR3: CAISEYQGAGEKLFF. The CDR3 bases are TGTGCCATCAGTGAATACCAGGGGGCGGGTGAAAAACTGTTTTTT.

The CDR3 coding sequence is TGTGCCAGCAGTACCTCACTGACAGGGGAAAACACTGAAGCTTTCTTT. Translation: CASSTSLTGENTEAFF. The V and J genes are TRBV28 and TRBJ1-1, with TRBD1 matching 8 bases. Trimming removed 5 bases from V and 2 bases from J; junction bases left unmatched: 10. This CDR3 is built from 16 residues. Germline loops: CDR1 MDHEN, CDR2 SYDVKM.

This clone was observed a handful of times. V usage is TRBV6-5 and J usage is TRBJ2-7; maybe TRBD2 (8 bases). The CDR3 loop spans 15 amino acids. Germline loops: CDR1 MNHEY, CDR2 SVGAGI. In nucleotides, the CDR3 is TGTGACAGGGGCCGTCGCGGGAGGACGTCCTACGAGCAGTACTTC. It yields the protein CDRGRRGRTSYEQYF.

A single count supports this clone. A far larger clone is off by one base, so a read error is likely. The chain has TRBV30 and TRBJ1-1; D remains ambiguous. The CDR3 extends over 13 amino acids. CDR1 GTSNPN and CDR2 SVGIG come from the germline V gene (reference sequence). V lost 5 bases to trimming and J lost 4 bases, with 14 bases between them. In DNA, the CDR3 is TGTGCCTGGGACTGGAACATGAGCACTGAAGCTTTCTTT. Protein: CAWDWNMSTEAFF.

Details on this clone: This sample includes further DNA sequences coding for the same CDR3. The rearrangement links TRBV5-1 to TRBJ2-2, with D possibly matching TRBD1 (5 bases). The CDR3 sequence is 16 residues long. Per germline, CDR1 SGHRS and CDR2 YFSETQ. V dropped 1 base and J dropped 5 bases, with 15 bases sitting between them. CDR3 amino acids: CASSLPAGLGTGELFF. CDR3 DNA: TGCGCCAGCAGCTTGCCCGCAGGGTTAGGGACCGGGGAGCTGTTTTTT.

Regarding this clone: A far larger clone is just one base off, so this is likely a read error. J is TRBJ1-4 and V is TRBV7-9; 10 bases map to TRBD1. The CDR3 runs 16 residues. The germline gives CDR1 SEHNR, CDR2 FQNEAQ (reference sequence). CDR3 DNA sequence: TGTGCCAGCAGCTTTAGGACAGGGGGAGCTAATGAAAAACTGTCTTTT. Translation gives CASSFRTGGANEKLSF.

A single count supports this clone. This chain joins TRBV5-1 and TRBJ1-2; 8 bases align to TRBD1. V shed 0 bases, J shed 4 bases, and the junction held 5 bases outside the gene matches. Germline-derived CDR1 and CDR2 are SGHRS and YFSETQ. This CDR3 is built from 15 residues. In DNA form, the CDR3 reads TGCGCCAGCAGCTTGGGGACAGGGCCTCTCTATGGCTACACCTTC. Its protein product is CASSLGTGPLYGYTF.

The J gene is TRBJ1-5, the V gene TRBV4-1, with D uncertain. The CDR3 is 13 amino acids. The V gene lost 4 bases and the J gene lost 0 bases, with 4 bases spanning the gap. From germline, CDR1 is MGHRA and CDR2 YSYEKL. DNA of the CDR3: TGCGCCAGCAGCCTGAATAGCAATCAGCCCCAGCATTTT. Translated: CASSLNSNQPQHF.

The chain is built from TRBV18 and TRBJ2-1; 10 bases are shared with TRBD2. J gave up 1 base and V 6 bases, and 3 bases lay outside the gene matches. The CDR3 runs 15 residues. Germline CDR1 and CDR2: KGHSH and LQKENI. CDR3 sequence reads: CASSSSGSSYNEQFF. CDR3 DNA sequence: TGTGCCAGCTCCTCTAGCGGGAGTTCCTACAATGAGCAGTTCTTC.

This chain links TRBV9 with TRBJ1-4; D gene uncertain. CDR1 is SGDLS and CDR2 is YYNGEE in the germline V gene. With 3 bases removed from V and 8 bases from J, the gap between germline ends came to 14 bases. The CDR3 length is 14 residues. The CDR3 sequence: CASSEDGSREKLFF. DNA for the CDR3: TGTGCCAGCAGCGAGGACGGCAGCCGCGAAAAACTGTTTTTT.

The rearrangement joins TRBV30 to TRBJ2-5, with 14 bases identical to TRBD2. V gave up 3 bases and J gave up 4 bases; unmatched junction bases: 4. This CDR3 contains 15 residues. Germline CDR1 and CDR2: GTSNPN and SVGIG (reference sequence). The CDR3 loop reads CAWSMGLAGVETQYF. The CDR3 DNA sequence: TGTGCCTGGAGCATGGGACTAGCGGGAGTAGAGACCCAGTACTTC.

Turning to this clone: A much larger clone lies one base from this, so it may be a read error. DNA for the CDR3: TGTGCCAGCAGGTTAAACTACGAGCAGTACTTC. Its translation is CASRLNYEQYF. The chain couples TRBV2 to TRBJ2-7; no reliable D call. V shed 6 bases and J shed 3 bases, with 6 bases lying between them. This CDR3 is built from 11 residues. The germline CDR1 and CDR2 sequences are SNHLY and FYNNEI.

Notes on this clone: The final CDR3 position lacks the conserved phenylalanine or tryptophan, pointing to a likely read error. J is TRBJ2-2 and V is TRBV18; D is ambiguous. The germline gives CDR1 KGHSH, CDR2 LQKENI. This CDR3 has 15 residues. The ends were cut back, 0 bases at V and 4 bases at J, with 9 bases in the middle. The CDR3 is CASSPPGFITGELFS. The CDR3 DNA is TGTGCCAGCTCACCACCAGGGTTTATCACCGGGGAGCTGTTTTCT.

The chain employs TRBV19 and TRBJ1-5; D ambiguous. There are 13 residues in the CDR3. Per germline, CDR1 LNHDA and CDR2 SQIVND (reference sequence). V was shortened by 3 bases and J by 4 bases, with 7 bases between the two germline ends. In nucleotides, the CDR3 is TGTGCCAGTAGTATCGTTACTAATCAGCCCCAGCATTTT. Amino acid sequence: CASSIVTNQPQHF.

A word on this clone: Germline is not matched at one junction end, which may reflect a read error. This chain links TRBV5-1 with TRBJ2-4; D call uncertain. From germline, CDR1 is SGHRS and CDR2 YFSETQ. The CDR3 is 14 amino acids. The CDR3 region has the DNA TGTGCCAGCAGCTTGGTTGTAGCCAAAAACATTCAGTACTTC. Translation gives CASSLVVAKNIQYF.

This sequence joins TRBV11-2 and TRBJ2-1; TRBD2 matches at 8 bases. In germline, CDR1 is SGHAT, CDR2 FQNNGV. The CDR3 is made up of 15 amino acids. Unmatched junction bases numbered 5, after V lost 3 bases and J lost 4 bases. In nucleotides, the CDR3 is TGTGCCAGCAGCTTCGCGGGAGGAAAGTACAATGAGCAGTTCTTC. It is translated as CASSFAGGKYNEQFF.

The V call is TRBV6-6, the J call TRBJ2-2; 8 bases map to TRBD2. V gave up 9 bases and J gave up 1 base; unmatched junction bases: 10. This CDR3 spans 16 amino acids. Germline V CDR1 and CDR2: MNHNY, SVGAGI (reference sequence). The CDR3: CARPKSGSGNTGELFF. The CDR3 nucleotides read TGTGCCAGACCCAAGAGCGGGAGTGGGAACACCGGGGAGCTGTTTTTT.